The next 18 T cell receptor beta chains were all read from a single sample in a study of T cells in Graves' hyperthyroidism and ophthalmopathy. RNA transcripts were the template for amplifying TCR beta CDR3 regions. A first-round RT-PCR of the TCR CDR3 used the HTBI primer set. TCRdb reprocessed the multiplex PCR reads with MiXCR, giving one entry per CDR3 protein. The sample includes over 350,000 distinct CDR3 sequences, 11% to 15% of them seen just once. The sample taken for sequencing was blood. These receptors were taken from a man aged 50-60 years with Graves' ophthalmopathy.

At least ten counts were recorded for this clonotype. This chain joins TRBV28 and TRBJ2-5; 15 nucleotides agree with TRBD2. J lost 2 bases, V lost 5 bases, and 15 bases had no gene match. CDR1 is MDHEN, CDR2 SYDVKM, per germline. The CDR3 has 20 amino acids. The DNA for the CDR3 is TGTGCCAGCAGTCCGATATTGGCCGGTGGGACTAGCGGGAGGCAAGAGACCCAGTACTTC. Amino acids: CASSPILAGGTSGRQETQYF.

This clonotype was found many times. The chain combines TRBV30 with TRBJ2-2; D remains ambiguous. The ends were cut back, 0 bases at V and 8 bases at J, with 4 bases in the middle. Germline-derived CDR1 and CDR2 are GTSNPN and SVGIG (reference sequence). The CDR3 extends over 11 amino acids. This CDR3 is CAWSVQGELFF. The DNA of the CDR3 is TGTGCCTGGAGTGTACAGGGGGAGCTGTTTTTT.

Many counts were recorded for this clonotype. The chain joins TRBV12-3 or TRBV12-4 to TRBJ2-1; D is unclear. This CDR3 spans 14 amino acids. V was shortened by 3 bases and J by 8 bases, with 14 bases between the two germline ends. The CDR3 DNA sequence: TGTGCCAGCAGTTTTTTCGGTCCCGTCGATGAGCAGTTCTTC. Its translation: CASSFFGPVDEQFF.

This clonotype has at least ten counts. V gene TRBV3-1 combines with J gene TRBJ2-5, with D tentatively TRBD2 (6 bases). CDR1 is LGHDT and CDR2 is YNNKEL in the germline V gene (reference sequence). The CDR3 consists of 14 residues. Trimming stripped 3 bases from V and 5 bases from J, with 13 bases between. The CDR3 DNA follows: TGTGCCAGCAGCCAGGCAGGGACTTTGGAGACCCAGTACTTC. This sequence encodes CASSQAGTLETQYF.

This clonotype was seen more than once but under ten times. The chain carries TRBV11-2 and TRBJ2-2, with TRBD2 matching 8 bases. CDR3 size: 18 residues. With 1 base clipped from V and 4 bases from J, the junction kept 11 bases outside the gene matches. Germline V CDR1 and CDR2: SGHAT, FQNNGV. The CDR3 loop is CASSLGFRGRSSTGELFF. In nucleotides, the CDR3 is TGTGCCAGCAGCTTAGGTTTCCGCGGGAGGTCGAGCACCGGGGAGCTGTTTTTT.

This clonotype came up many times. V gene TRBV20-1 combines with J gene TRBJ2-5, with D perhaps matching TRBD1 (5 bases). From germline, CDR1 is DFQATT and CDR2 SNEGSKA (reference sequence). Between the trimmed V and J ends, which lost 0 bases and 0 bases, there was a span of 17 bases. The CDR3 spans 17 residues. The CDR3 DNA follows: TGCAGTGCTAGAGACCCTCCCCAGGGTGGATACCAAGAGACCCAGTACTTC. Amino acid sequence: CSARDPPQGGYQETQYF.

This clonotype was counted only a few times. The chain uses TRBV27 and TRBJ1-5; D remains unclear. Trimming stripped 3 bases from V and 6 bases from J, with 9 bases between. Germline V gives CDR1 MNHEY, CDR2 SMNVEV (reference sequence). The CDR3 extends over 13 amino acids. This CDR3 is CASSFLASQPQHF. In DNA, the CDR3 is TGTGCCAGCAGTTTCCTGGCAAGTCAGCCCCAGCATTTT.

There are a few counts of this clonotype. The V call is TRBV6-1, the J call TRBJ1-1; TRBD1 matches at 9 bases. The CDR3 is 16 residues long. The V and J ends lost 2 bases and 1 base, in that order; junction bases with no gene match: 5. Germline CDR1 reads MNHNS; CDR2 reads SASEGT. The CDR3 bases are TGTGCCAGCAGTGAAAGGGGACAGGGAAAGAACACTGAAGCTTTCTTT. It specifies CASSERGQGKNTEAFF.

This clonotype has a count of ten or more. The chain is built from TRBV5-1 and TRBJ2-4, with D perhaps TRBD1 (6 bases). Germline CDR1 and CDR2: SGHRS and YFSETQ. The CDR3 covers 13 residues. Between the trimmed V and J ends, which lost 3 bases and 9 bases, there was a span of 13 bases. CDR3 bases: TGCGCCAGCAGCTCCGAGGGACAAGGCATTCAGTACTTC. This encodes CASSSEGQGIQYF.

This clonotype was counted between two and nine times. The chain recombines TRBV19 with TRBJ2-1; weak D call: TRBD1 (6 bases). The CDR3 spans 16 residues. Germline values: CDR1 LNHDA, CDR2 SQIVND (reference sequence). V lost 3 bases, J lost 4 bases, and 16 bases lay in between. The CDR3, as DNA: TGTGCCAGTAGTATCGCCCCAGGGGCCTTATACAATGAGCAGTTCTTC. The encoded protein is CASSIAPGALYNEQFF.

This clonotype was picked up many times. Written as DNA, the CDR3 is TGCAGTGCAGGGACAAGCGGCGTTGGTTTATCCGCTGAAGCTTTCTTT. Translating it yields CSAGTSGVGLSAEAFF. The V call is TRBV20-1, the J call TRBJ1-1; weak D call: TRBD1 (6 bases). V was clipped by 6 bases and J by 6 bases, with 26 bases between them. CDR1 DFQATT and CDR2 SNEGSKA come from the germline V gene (reference sequence). CDR3 length: 16 amino acids.

This clonotype was seen a handful of times. This chain uses TRBV2 with TRBJ2-1; 9 nucleotides match TRBD2. V was clipped by 2 bases and J by 6 bases; unmatched bases: 5. CDR1 is SNHLY and CDR2 is FYNNEI in the germline V gene. This CDR3 is 15 amino acids long. CDR3 sequence reads: CASSERASGINEQFF. CDR3 DNA: TGTGCCAGCAGTGAAAGGGCTAGCGGGATCAATGAGCAGTTCTTC.

The chain recombines TRBV29-1 with TRBJ1-2; D unresolved. The V end lost 4 bases, the J end lost 8 bases, and 11 bases lay between the germline ends. The CDR3 loop spans 11 amino acids. Germline V lookup: CDR1 SQVTM, CDR2 ANQGSEA. The CDR3 coding sequence is TGCAGCGTTGTGGAGGGTAGGGGCTACACCTTC. Amino acid sequence: CSVVEGRGYTF.

This clonotype was found a few times. J is TRBJ2-5 and V is TRBV4-1; maybe TRBD2 (5 bases). V was clipped by 0 bases and J by 4 bases, with 9 bases between them. Germline CDR1 and CDR2: MGHRA and YSYEKL. This CDR3 contains 14 residues. As DNA, the CDR3 is TGCGCCAGCAGCCAAGAGACTACGGGAGAGACCCAGTACTTC. Amino acid sequence: CASSQETTGETQYF.

This clonotype has a count of ten or more. The V and J genes are TRBV29-1 and TRBJ2-7; TRBD2 is a possible D gene (6 bases). Germline lookup yields CDR1 SQVTM and CDR2 ANQGSEA. This CDR3 is built from 15 residues. The V end was cut by 1 base, the J end by 0 bases, with 13 bases between. CDR3 nucleotide sequence: TGCAGCGTTGAAGTGGCTAGCGTGAGCTCCTACGAGCAGTACTTC. Its protein is CSVEVASVSSYEQYF.

This clonotype has at least ten counts. The gene calls are TRBV20-1 and TRBJ2-7; D uncertain. CDR3 size: 12 residues. Trimming left V 0 bases short and J 7 bases short, with 10 bases between. Germline V gene lookup returns CDR1 DFQATT and CDR2 SNEGSKA (reference sequence). The CDR3 DNA is TGCAGTGCTAGAGACCAGAGGAAGGAGCAGTACTTC. Translation: CSARDQRKEQYF.

The rearrangement links TRBV13 to TRBJ1-2, with TRBD1 identical over 8 bases. V dropped 4 bases and J dropped 1; count of bases not matched to a gene: 5. CDR1 is PRHDT and CDR2 is FYEKMQ in the germline V gene (reference sequence). The CDR3 sequence is 15 residues long. The CDR3 DNA sequence: TGTGCCAGCAGCTACCCCAGGGGGCTTAACTATGGCTACACCTTC. This encodes CASSYPRGLNYGYTF.

V and J are TRBV4-1 and TRBJ2-3; 12 bases line up with TRBD2. The germline V gene encodes CDR1 MGHRA and CDR2 YSYEKL. The V segment lost 1 base and the J segment 7 bases; nucleotides outside the gene matches: 12. The CDR3 extends over 18 amino acids. CDR3 in DNA: TGCGCCAGCAGCCAAGGATCGGCTAGCGGGAGGGCCGAAAATACGCAGTATTTT. Translating it yields CASSQGSASGRAENTQYF.